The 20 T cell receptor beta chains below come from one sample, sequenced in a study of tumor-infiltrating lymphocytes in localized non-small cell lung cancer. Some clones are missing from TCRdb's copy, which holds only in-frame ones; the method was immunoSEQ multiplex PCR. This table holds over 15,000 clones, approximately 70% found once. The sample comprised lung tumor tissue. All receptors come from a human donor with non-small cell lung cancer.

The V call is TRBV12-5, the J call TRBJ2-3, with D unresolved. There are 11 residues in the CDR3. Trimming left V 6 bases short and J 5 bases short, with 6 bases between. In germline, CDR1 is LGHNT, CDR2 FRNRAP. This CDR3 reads CASGLKDTQYF. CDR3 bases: TGTGCTAGTGGCTTGAAAGATACGCAGTATTTT.

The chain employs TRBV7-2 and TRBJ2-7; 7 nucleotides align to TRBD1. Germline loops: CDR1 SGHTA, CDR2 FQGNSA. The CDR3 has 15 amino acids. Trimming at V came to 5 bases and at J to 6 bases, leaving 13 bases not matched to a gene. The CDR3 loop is CASSPQGQSSREQYF. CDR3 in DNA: TGTGCCAGCAGCCCACAGGGGCAATCCTCTCGCGAGCAGTACTTC.

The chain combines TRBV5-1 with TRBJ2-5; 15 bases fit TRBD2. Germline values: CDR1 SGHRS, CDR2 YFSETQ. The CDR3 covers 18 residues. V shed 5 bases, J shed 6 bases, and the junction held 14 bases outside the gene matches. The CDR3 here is CASSFRTSGGAVTQTQYF. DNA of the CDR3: TGCGCCAGCAGTTTTAGGACTAGCGGGGGGGCCGTCACACAGACCCAGTACTTC.

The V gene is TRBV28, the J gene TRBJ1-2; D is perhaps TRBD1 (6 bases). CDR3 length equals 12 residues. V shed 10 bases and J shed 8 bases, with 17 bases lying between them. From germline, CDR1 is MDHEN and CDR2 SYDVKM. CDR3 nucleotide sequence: TGTGCCATCAAAACAGGGACTAGGGGCTACACCTTC. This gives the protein CAIKTGTRGYTF.

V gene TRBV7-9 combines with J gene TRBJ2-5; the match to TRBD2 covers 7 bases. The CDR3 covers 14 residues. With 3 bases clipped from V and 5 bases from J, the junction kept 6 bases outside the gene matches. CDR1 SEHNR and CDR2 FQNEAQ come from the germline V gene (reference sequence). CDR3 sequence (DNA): TGTGCCAGCAGCTTGACTAGCATTCGCGAGACCCAGTACTTC. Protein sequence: CASSLTSIRETQYF.

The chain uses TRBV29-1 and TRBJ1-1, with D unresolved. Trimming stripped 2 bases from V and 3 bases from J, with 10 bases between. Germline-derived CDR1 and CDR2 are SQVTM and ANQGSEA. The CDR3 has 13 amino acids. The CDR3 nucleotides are TGCAGCGTTGAACAGAGTGAAGACACTGAAGCTTTCTTT. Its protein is CSVEQSEDTEAFF.

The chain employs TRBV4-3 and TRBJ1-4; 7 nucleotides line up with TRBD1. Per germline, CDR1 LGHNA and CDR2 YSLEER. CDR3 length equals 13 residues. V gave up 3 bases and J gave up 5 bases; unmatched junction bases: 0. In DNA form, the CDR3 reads TGCGCCAGCAGCCACAGGGGGAATGAAAAACTGTTTTTT. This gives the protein CASSHRGNEKLFF.

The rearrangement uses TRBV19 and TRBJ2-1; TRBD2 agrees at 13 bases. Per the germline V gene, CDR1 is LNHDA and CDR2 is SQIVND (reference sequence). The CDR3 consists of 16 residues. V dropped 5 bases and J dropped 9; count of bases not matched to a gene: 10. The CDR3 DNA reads TGTGCCAGTAGTTCCCGGAGCACTAGCGGGAGGGGTGAGCAGTTCTTC. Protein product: CASSSRSTSGRGEQFF.

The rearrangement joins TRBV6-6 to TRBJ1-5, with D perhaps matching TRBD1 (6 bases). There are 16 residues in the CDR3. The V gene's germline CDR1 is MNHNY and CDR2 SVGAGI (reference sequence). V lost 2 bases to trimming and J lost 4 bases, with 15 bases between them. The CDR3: CASSYGPGAGNQPQHF. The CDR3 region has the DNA TGTGCCAGCAGTTACGGGCCAGGGGCTGGTAATCAGCCCCAGCATTTT.

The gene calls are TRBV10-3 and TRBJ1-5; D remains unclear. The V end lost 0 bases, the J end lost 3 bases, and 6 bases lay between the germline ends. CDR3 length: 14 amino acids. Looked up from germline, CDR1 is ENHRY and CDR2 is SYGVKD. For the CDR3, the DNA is TGTGCCATCAGTGAGTCAGAGAACAATCAGCCCCAGCATTTT. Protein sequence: CAISESENNQPQHF.

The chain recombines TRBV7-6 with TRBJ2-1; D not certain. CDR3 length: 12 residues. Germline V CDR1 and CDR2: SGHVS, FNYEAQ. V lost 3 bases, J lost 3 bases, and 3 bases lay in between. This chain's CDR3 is CASSLDYNEQFF. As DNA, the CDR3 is TGTGCCAGCAGCTTGGACTACAATGAGCAGTTCTTC.

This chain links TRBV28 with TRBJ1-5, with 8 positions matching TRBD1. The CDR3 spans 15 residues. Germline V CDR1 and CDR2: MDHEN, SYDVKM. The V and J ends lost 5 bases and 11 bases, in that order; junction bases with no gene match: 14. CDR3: CASSLSRTGPRTQHF. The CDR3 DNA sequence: TGTGCCAGCAGTCTGTCCAGGACAGGGCCCCGAACCCAGCATTTT.

This CDR3 is CASSIFGGATNEKLFF. CDR3 bases: TGTGCCAGTAGTATATTTGGCGGGGCAACTAATGAAAAACTGTTTTTT. The chain recombines TRBV19 with TRBJ1-4; D is unresolved. Germline lookup yields CDR1 LNHDA and CDR2 SQIVND (reference sequence). This CDR3 has 16 residues. V was clipped by 2 bases and J by 0 bases, with 10 bases between them.

The CDR3 sequence: CASSFGWNTEAFF. CDR3 coding DNA: TGTGCCAGCAGCTTTGGATGGAACACTGAAGCTTTCTTT. The V and J genes are TRBV5-8 and TRBJ1-1; the D is unclear. CDR1 and CDR2 (germline): SGHTS, YDEGEE. The CDR3 has 13 amino acids. The V and J ends lost 2 bases and 1 base respectively, with 6 bases between them.

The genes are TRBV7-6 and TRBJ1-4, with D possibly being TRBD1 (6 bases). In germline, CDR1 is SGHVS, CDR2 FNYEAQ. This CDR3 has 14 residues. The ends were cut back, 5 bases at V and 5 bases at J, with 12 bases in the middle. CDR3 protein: CASSLQGSNEKLFF. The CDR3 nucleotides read TGTGCCAGCAGCCTACAGGGTTCGAATGAAAAACTGTTTTTT.

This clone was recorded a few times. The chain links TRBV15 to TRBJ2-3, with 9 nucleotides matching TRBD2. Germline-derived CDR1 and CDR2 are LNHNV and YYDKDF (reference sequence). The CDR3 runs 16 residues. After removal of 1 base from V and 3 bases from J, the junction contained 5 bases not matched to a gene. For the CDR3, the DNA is TGTGCCACCAGCAGAGGGCGGGGGGGCCAAACAGATACGCAGTATTTT. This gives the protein CATSRGRGGQTDTQYF.

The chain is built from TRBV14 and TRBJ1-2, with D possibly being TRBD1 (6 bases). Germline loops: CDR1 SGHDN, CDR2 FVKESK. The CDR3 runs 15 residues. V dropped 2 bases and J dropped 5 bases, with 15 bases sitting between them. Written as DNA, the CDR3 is TGTGCCAGCAGCCAACAATCAACAGGGATTTATGGCTACACCTTC. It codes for CASSQQSTGIYGYTF.

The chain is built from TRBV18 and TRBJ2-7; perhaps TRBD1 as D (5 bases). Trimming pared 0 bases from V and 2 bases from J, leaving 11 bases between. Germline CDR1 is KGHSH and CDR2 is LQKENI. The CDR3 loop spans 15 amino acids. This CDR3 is CASSPPGRYAYEQYF. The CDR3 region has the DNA TGTGCCAGCTCACCACCGGGGCGGTACGCCTACGAGCAGTACTTC. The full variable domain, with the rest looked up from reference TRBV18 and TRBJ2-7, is NAGVMQNPRHLVRRRGQEARLRCSPMKGHSHVYWYRQLPEEGLKFMVYLQKENIIDESGMPKERFSAEFPKEGPSILRIQQVVRGDSAAYFCASSPPGRYAYEQYFGPGTRLTVT.

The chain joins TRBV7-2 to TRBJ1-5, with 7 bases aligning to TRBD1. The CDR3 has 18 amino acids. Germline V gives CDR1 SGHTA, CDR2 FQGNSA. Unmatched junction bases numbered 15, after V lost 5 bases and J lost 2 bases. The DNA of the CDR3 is TGTGCCAGCAGCCGTAGGGGAGTTGGACAGGAGGGCAATCAGCCCCAGCATTTT. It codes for CASSRRGVGQEGNQPQHF.

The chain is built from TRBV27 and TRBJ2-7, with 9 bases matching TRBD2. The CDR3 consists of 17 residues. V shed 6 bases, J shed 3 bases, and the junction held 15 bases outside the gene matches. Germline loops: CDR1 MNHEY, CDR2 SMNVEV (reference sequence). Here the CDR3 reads CASSYSGRAGGNYEQYF. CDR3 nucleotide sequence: TGTGCCAGCAGCTACTCCGGAAGAGCGGGGGGTAACTACGAGCAGTACTTC.